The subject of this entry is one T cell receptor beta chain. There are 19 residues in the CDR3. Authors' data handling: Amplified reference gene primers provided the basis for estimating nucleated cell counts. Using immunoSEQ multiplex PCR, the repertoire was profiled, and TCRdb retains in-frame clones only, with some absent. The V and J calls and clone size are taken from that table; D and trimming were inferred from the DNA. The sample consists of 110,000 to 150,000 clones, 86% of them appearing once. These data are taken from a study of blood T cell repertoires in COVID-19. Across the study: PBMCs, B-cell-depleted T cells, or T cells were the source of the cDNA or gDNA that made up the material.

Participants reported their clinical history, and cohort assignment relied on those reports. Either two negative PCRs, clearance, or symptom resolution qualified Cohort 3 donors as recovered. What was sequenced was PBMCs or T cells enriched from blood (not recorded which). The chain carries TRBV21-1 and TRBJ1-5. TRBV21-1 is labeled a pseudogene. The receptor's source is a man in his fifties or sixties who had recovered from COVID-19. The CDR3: CASSKARGGGPEACQPQHF. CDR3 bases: TGTGCCAGCAGCAAAGCGCGAGGGGGGGGACCTGAAGCTTGCCAGCCCCAGCATTTT.